A selection of T cell receptor beta chains follows, all from one sample in a study of T cells in Graves' hyperthyroidism and ophthalmopathy. TCRdb recomputed calls from the multiplex PCR reads with MiXCR, one row per CDR3 protein. The table shows 500,000 or so distinct CDR3 sequences, with 15% to 20% occurring only once. Sequenced: blood. All receptors come from a woman aged 25 to 39 with Graves' ophthalmopathy. Both conserved end residues are part of each CDR3. The D gene is left open where the match is weak. Part of the rows lack a size; the others show once, few, many or a class for expanded clones.

V gene,D gene,J gene,clone size,CDR3 protein,CDR3 DNA
TRBV7-8,TRBD2,TRBJ2-7,many,CASSQRGGTSGRAYEQYF,TGTGCCAGCAGCCAGAGGGGAGGGACTAGCGGGAGAGCCTACGAGCAGTACTTC
TRBV2,NA,TRBJ1-1,many,CASTVTEAFF,TGTGCCAGCACGGTGACAGAAGCTTTCTTT
TRBV19,NA,TRBJ1-3,NA,CASRIRQNTGNTIYF,TGTGCCAGTAGGATTCGACAGAACACTGGAAACACCATATATTTT
TRBV20-1,TRBD2,TRBJ2-3,NA,CSARGQTSGRPIGITDTQYF,TGCAGTGCTAGGGGGCAGACTAGCGGGAGACCCATTGGGATAACAGATACGCAGTATTTT
TRBV6-9,NA,TRBJ1-6,NA,CASSYGGDNSPLHF,TGTGCCAGCAGTTATGGGGGGGATAATTCACCCCTCCACTTT
TRBV2,NA,TRBJ2-5,few,CASSGPVRETQYF,TGTGCCAGCAGCGGACCCGTCCGGGAGACCCAGTACTTC
TRBV5-1,TRBD2,TRBJ2-7,many,CASSLAGVHEQYF,TGCGCCAGCAGCTTAGCGGGAGTCCACGAGCAGTACTTC
TRBV7-2,NA,TRBJ1-2,few,CASSFRPADYLRYGYTF,TGTGCCAGCAGCTTCAGACCGGCCGACTATTTGAGATATGGCTACACCTTC
TRBV29-1,NA,TRBJ2-7,NA,CSVFSERVDEQYF,TGCAGCGTTTTCAGCGAGAGGGTGGACGAGCAGTACTTC
TRBV6-1,NA,TRBJ2-1,many,CASSARVIQNNEQFF,TGTGCCAGCAGTGCCCGGGTCATCCAAAACAATGAGCAGTTCTTC
TRBV7-9,NA,TRBJ1-2,NA,CASSLEPGEGYTF,TGTGCCAGCAGCTTGGAGCCCGGGGAAGGCTACACCTTC
TRBV5-5,NA,TRBJ1-4,many,CASSGIATNEKLFF,TGTGCCAGCAGCGGTATTGCAACTAATGAAAAACTGTTTTTT
TRBV27,NA,TRBJ2-3,many,CASSTRWEADTQYF,TGTGCCAGCAGTACGCGGTGGGAAGCGGATACGCAGTATTTT
TRBV28,TRBD2,TRBJ2-3,few,CASSRSGRLADTQYF,TGTGCCAGCAGTCGTAGCGGGAGGTTAGCAGATACGCAGTATTTT
TRBV9,TRBD1,TRBJ2-7,few,CASSANDRDYEQYF,TGTGCCAGCAGCGCGAACGACAGGGACTACGAGCAGTACTTC
TRBV7-9,TRBD1,TRBJ1-2,NA,CASSLTGTAKPNYGYTF,TGTGCCAGCAGCTTGACTGGGACAGCTAAGCCTAACTATGGCTACACCTTC
TRBV4-1,NA,TRBJ1-4,NA,CASSQAEEKLFF,TGCGCCAGCAGCCAAGCGGAAGAAAAACTGTTTTTT
TRBV7-9,TRBD2,TRBJ2-5,few,CASSSLTSRFGETQYF,TGTGCCAGCAGCTCGTTGACTAGCCGCTTCGGAGAGACCCAGTACTTC
TRBV6-2/TRBV6-3,NA,TRBJ1-2,many,CASSSLDSTNYGYTF,TGTGCCAGCAGTAGCCTGGACAGCACTAACTATGGCTACACCTTC
TRBV4-3,NA,TRBJ2-2,NA,CASSQEGLVTGELFF,TGCGCCAGCAGCCAAGAGGGCCTAGTCACCGGGGAGCTGTTTTTT
TRBV20-1,NA,TRBJ2-7,NA,CSARVGREYEQYF,TGCAGTGCTAGAGTCGGACGGGAATACGAGCAGTACTTC
TRBV28,NA,TRBJ2-5,NA,CASSFPSGETQYF,TGTGCCAGCAGTTTTCCGTCGGGCGAGACCCAGTACTTC